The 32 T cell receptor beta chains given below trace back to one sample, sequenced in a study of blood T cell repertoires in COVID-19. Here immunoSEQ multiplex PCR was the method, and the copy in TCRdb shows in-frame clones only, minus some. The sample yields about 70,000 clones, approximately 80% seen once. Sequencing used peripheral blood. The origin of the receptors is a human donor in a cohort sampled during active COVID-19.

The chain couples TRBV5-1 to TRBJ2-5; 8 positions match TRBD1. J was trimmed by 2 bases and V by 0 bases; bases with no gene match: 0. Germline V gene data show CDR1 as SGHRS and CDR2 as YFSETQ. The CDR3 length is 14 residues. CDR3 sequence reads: CASSLGDRQETQYF. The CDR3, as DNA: TGCGCCAGCAGCTTGGGGGACAGGCAAGAGACCCAGTACTTC.

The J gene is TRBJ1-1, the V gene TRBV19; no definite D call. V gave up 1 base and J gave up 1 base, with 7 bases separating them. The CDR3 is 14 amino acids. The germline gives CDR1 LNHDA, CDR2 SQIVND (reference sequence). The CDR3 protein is CASSIGAGNTEAFF. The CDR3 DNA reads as TGTGCCAGTAGTATAGGCGCTGGGAACACTGAAGCTTTCTTT.

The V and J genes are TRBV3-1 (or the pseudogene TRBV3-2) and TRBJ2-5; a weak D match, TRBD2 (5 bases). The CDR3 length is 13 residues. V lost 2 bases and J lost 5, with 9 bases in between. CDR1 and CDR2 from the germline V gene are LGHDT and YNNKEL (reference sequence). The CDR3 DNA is TGTGCCAGCAGCCAACGGGGTTCGGAGACCCAGTACTTC. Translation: CASSQRGSETQYF.

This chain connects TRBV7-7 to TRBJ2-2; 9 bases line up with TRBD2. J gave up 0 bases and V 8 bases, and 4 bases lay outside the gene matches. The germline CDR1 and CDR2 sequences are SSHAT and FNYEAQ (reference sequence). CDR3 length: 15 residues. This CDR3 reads CASGREGSNTGELFF. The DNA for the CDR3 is TGTGCCAGCGGGCGGGAGGGTTCGAACACCGGGGAGCTGTTTTTT. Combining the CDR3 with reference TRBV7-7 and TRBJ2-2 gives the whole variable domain GAGVSQSPRYKVTKRGQDVTLRCDPISSHATLYWYQQALGQGPEFLTYFNYEAQPDKSGLPSDRFSAERPEGSISTLTIQRTEQRDSAMYRCASGREGSNTGELFFGEGSRLTVL.

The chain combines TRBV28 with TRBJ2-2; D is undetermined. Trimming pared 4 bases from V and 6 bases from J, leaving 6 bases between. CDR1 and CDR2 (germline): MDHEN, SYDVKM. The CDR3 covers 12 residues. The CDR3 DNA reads TGTGCCAGCAGTTCCTGGCCCGGGGAGCTGTTTTTT. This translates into CASSSWPGELFF.

The CDR3 DNA is TGTGCCAGCAGCCCCAGTAGGCGGGACACCGGGGAGCTGTTTTTT. Protein: CASSPSRRDTGELFF. This sequence joins TRBV11-2 and TRBJ2-2, with D possibly matching TRBD2 (5 bases). V lost 5 bases and J 3 bases, leaving 13 bases between the germline ends. This CDR3 is 15 amino acids long. Germline V lookup: CDR1 SGHAT, CDR2 FQNNGV. Looking up the rest from reference TRBV11-2 and TRBJ2-2 gives the full variable domain: EAGVAQSPRYKIIEKRQSVAFWCNPISGHATLYWYQQILGQGPKLLIQFQNNGVVDDSQLPKDRFSAERLKGVDSTLKIQPAKLEDSAVYLCASSPSRRDTGELFFGEGSRLTVL.

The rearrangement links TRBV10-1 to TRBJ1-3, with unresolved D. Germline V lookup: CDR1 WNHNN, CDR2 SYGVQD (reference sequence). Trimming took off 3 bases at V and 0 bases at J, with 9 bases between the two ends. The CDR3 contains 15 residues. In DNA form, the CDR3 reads TGCGCCAGCAGTGATGCGGCCTCCTCTGGAAACACCATATATTTT. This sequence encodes CASSDAASSGNTIYF.

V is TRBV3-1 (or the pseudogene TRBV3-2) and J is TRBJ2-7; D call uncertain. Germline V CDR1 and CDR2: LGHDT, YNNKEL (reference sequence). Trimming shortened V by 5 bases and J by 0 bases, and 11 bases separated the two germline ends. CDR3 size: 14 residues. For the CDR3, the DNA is TGTGCCAGCAGCTCTACCTGGAGCTCCTACGAGCAGTACTTC. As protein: CASSSTWSSYEQYF.

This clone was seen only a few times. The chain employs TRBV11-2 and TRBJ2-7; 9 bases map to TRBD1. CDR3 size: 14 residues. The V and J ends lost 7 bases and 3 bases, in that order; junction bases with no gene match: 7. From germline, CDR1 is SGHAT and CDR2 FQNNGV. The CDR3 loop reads CASMRTGEYYEQYF. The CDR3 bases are TGTGCCAGCATGCGGACAGGGGAATACTACGAGCAGTACTTC.

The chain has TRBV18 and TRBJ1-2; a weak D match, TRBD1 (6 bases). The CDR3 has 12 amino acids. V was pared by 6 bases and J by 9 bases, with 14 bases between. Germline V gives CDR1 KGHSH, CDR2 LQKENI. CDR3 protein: CASSTDRSSYTF. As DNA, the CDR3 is TGTGCCAGCTCCACTGACAGGTCAAGCTACACCTTC.

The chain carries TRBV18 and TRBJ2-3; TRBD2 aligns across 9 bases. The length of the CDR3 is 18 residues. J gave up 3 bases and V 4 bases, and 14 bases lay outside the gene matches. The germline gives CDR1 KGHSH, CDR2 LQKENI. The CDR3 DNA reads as TGTGCCAGCTCACGGCCGGCTGGGCGGGAGGGAGGGACAGATACGCAGTATTTT. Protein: CASSRPAGREGGTDTQYF.

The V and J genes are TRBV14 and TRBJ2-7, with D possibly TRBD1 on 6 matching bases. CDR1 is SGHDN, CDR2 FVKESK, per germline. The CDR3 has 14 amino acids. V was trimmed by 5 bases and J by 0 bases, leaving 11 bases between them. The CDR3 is CASSSWTASYEQYF. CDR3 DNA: TGTGCCAGCAGCAGTTGGACAGCCTCCTACGAGCAGTACTTC.

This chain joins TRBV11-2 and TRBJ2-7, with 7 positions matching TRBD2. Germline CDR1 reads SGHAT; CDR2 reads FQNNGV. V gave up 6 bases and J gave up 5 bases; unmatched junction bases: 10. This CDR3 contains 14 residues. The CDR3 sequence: CASSPGTTLNEQYF. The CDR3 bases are TGTGCCAGCAGTCCCGGGACTACCCTCAACGAGCAGTACTTC.

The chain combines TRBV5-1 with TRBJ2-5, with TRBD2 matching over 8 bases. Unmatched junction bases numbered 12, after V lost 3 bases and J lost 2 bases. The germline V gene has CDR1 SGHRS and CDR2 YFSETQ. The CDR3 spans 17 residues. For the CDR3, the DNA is TGCGCCAGCAGCTCACTTAACAGCGGGGGACTACAAGAGACCCAGTACTTC. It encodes CASSSLNSGGLQETQYF.

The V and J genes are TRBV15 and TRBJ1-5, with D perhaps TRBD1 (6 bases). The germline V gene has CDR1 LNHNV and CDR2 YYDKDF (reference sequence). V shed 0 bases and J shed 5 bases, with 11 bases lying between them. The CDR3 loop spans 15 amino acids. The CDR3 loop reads CATSRDKGEDQPQHF. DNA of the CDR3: TGTGCCACCAGCAGAGATAAGGGGGAAGATCAGCCCCAGCATTTT.

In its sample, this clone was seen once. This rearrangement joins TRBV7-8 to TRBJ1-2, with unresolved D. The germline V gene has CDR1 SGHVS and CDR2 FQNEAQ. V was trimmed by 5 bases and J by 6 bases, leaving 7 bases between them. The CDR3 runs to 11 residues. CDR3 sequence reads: CASSATDGYTF. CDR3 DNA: TGTGCCAGCAGCGCCACTGATGGCTACACCTTC.

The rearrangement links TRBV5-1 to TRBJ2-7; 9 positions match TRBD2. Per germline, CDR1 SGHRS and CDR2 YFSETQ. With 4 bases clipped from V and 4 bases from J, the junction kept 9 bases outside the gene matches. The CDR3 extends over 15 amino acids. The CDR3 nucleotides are TGCGCCAGCAGCGGGGCGGGAGGGCCTGTTTACGAGCAGTACTTC. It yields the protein CASSGAGGPVYEQYF.

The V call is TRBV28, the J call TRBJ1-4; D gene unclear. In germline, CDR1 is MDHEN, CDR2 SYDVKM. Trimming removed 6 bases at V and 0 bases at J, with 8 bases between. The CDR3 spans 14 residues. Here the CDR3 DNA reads TGTGCCAGCAGCCTCCCGGCAACTAATGAAAAACTGTTTTTT. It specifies CASSLPATNEKLFF. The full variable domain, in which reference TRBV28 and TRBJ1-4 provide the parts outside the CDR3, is DVKVTQSSRYLVKRTGEKVFLECVQDMDHENMFWYRQDPGLGLRLIYFSYDVKMKEKGDIPEGYSVSREKKERFSLILESASTNQTSMYLCASSLPATNEKLFFGSGTQLSVL.

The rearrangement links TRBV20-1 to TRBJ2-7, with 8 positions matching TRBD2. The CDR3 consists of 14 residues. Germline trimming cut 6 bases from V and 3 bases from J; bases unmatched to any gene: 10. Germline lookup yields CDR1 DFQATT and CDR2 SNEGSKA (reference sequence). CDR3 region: CSASPSGGFYEQYF. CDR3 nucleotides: TGCAGTGCGAGTCCCAGCGGGGGCTTCTACGAGCAGTACTTC.

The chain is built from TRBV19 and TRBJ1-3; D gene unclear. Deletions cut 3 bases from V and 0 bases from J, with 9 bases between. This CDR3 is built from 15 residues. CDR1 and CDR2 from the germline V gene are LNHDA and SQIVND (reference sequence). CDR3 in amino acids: CASSMAALSGNTIYF. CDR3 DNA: TGTGCCAGTAGTATGGCGGCTCTCTCTGGAAACACCATATATTTT. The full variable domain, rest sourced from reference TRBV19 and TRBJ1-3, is DGGITQSPKYLFRKEGQNVTLSCEQNLNHDAMYWYRQDPGQGLRLIYYSQIVNDFQKGDIAEGYSVSREKKESFPLTVTSAQKNPTAFYLCASSMAALSGNTIYFGEGSWLTVV.

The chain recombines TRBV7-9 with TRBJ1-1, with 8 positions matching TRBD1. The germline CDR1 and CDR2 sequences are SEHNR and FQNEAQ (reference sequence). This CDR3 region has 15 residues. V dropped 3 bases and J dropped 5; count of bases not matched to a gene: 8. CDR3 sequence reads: CASSFRTGLGTEAFF. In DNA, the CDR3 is TGTGCCAGCAGCTTTAGGACAGGGTTGGGGACTGAAGCTTTCTTT.

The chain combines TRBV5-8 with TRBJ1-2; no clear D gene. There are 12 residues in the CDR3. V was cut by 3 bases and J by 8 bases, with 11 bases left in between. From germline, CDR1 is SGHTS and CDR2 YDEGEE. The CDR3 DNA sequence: TGTGCCAGCAGCTACCGACGGGAAGGCTACACCTTC. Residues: CASSYRREGYTF.

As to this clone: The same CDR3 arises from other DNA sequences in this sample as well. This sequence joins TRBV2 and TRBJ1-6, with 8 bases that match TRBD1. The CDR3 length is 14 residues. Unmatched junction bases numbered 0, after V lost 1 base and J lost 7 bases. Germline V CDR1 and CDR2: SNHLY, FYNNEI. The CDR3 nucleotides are TGTGCCAGCAGTGAAGGACAGGGGAATTCACCCCTCCACTTT. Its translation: CASSEGQGNSPLHF.

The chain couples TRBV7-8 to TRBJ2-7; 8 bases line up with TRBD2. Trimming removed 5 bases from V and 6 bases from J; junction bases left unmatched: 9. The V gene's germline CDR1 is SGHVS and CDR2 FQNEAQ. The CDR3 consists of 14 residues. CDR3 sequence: CASSPRTSPLEQYF. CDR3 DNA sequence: TGTGCCAGCAGCCCCAGGACTAGCCCCCTCGAGCAGTACTTC.

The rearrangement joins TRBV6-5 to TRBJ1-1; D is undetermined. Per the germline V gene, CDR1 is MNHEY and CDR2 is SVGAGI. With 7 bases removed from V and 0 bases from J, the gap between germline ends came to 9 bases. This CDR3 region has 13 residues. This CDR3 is CASMRVMNTEAFF. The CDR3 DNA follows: TGTGCCAGCATGAGGGTGATGAACACTGAAGCTTTCTTT.

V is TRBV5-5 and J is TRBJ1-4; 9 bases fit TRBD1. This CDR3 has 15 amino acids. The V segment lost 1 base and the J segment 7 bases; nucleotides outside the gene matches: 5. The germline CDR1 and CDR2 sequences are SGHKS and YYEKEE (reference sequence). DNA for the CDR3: TGTGCCAGCAGCTTGACTGGGACAGGGAGTGAAAAACTGTTTTTT. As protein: CASSLTGTGSEKLFF.

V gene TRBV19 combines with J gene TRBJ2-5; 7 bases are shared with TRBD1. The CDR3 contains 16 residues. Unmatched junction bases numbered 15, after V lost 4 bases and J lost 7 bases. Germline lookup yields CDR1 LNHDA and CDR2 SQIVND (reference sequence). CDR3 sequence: CASSKGAGVEFGTQYF. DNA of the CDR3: TGTGCCAGTAGTAAGGGGGCAGGGGTGGAGTTCGGGACCCAGTACTTC.

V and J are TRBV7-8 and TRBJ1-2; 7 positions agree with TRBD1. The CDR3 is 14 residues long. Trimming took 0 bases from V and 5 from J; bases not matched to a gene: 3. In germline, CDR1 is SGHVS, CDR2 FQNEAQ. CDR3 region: CASSLAQGSYGYTF. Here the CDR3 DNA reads TGTGCCAGCAGCTTAGCACAGGGGTCATATGGCTACACCTTC.

The CDR3 DNA reads TGTGCCAGCAGCCCGTGGACAGGGGGGACCGGGGAGCTGTTTTTT. Protein: CASSPWTGGTGELFF. The V call is TRBV5-6, the J call TRBJ2-2; 10 nucleotides agree with TRBD1. The J segment lost 5 bases and the V segment lost 4 bases, leaving 5 bases of the junction unmatched. The CDR3 extends over 15 amino acids. CDR1 SGHDT and CDR2 YYEEEE come from the germline V gene. Using reference TRBV5-6 and TRBJ2-2 for the parts outside the CDR3, the full variable domain is DAGVTQSPTHLIKTRGQQVTLRCSPKSGHDTVSWYQQALGQGPQFIFQYYEEEERQRGNFPDRFSGHQFPNYSSELNVNALLLGDSALYLCASSPWTGGTGELFFGEGSRLTVL.

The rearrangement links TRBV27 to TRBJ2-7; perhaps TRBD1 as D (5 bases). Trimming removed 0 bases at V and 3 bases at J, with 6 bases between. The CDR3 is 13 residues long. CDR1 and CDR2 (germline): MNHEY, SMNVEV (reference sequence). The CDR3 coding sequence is TGTGCCAGCAGTTTATCTAGGGGCTACGAGCAGTACTTC. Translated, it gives CASSLSRGYEQYF.

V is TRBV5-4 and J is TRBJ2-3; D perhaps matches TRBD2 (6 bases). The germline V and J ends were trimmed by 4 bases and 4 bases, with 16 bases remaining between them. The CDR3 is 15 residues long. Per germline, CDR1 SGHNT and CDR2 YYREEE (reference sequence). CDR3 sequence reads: CASSATSGEADTQYF. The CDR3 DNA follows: TGTGCCAGCAGCGCAACTTCGGGGGAGGCAGATACGCAGTATTTT.

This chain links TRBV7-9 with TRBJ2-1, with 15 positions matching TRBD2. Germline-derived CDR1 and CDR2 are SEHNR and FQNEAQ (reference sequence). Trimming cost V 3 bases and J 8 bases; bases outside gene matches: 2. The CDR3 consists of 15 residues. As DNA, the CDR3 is TGTGCCAGCAGCTTCCGGACTAGCGGGAGGGATGAGCAGTTCTTC. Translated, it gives CASSFRTSGRDEQFF.